This TCR beta chain was profiled in a study of blood T cell repertoires in COVID-19. Overall study: Whether acute or convalescent, the COVID-19 samples came from the United States, Italy and Spain. Nucleic acid was either cDNA or gDNA, and it came from T cells, B-cell-depleted T cells, or PBMCs.

Germline V CDR1 and CDR2: SGHDN, FVKESK. V shed 2 bases and J shed 1 base, with 7 bases lying between them. The CDR3 contains 14 residues. Per the study methods: Estimated nucleated cell counts came from reference gene primer amplification. Profiling relied on immunoSEQ multiplex PCR, and the TCRdb table lists in-frame clones only, not all of them. Clone size and the V and J calls come from that table; the DNA yielded D and trimming. Of some 52,000 clones in the sample, about 90% were seen once. This sequence originates from a human donor with active COVID-19. The donor label of this sample is uncertain. The chain recombines TRBV14 with TRBJ2-3; perhaps TRBD2 as D (5 bases). Sequencing was done on a sample of peripheral blood. Here the CDR3 DNA reads TGTGCCAGCAGCCAATTGCGGGGCACAGATACGCAGTATTTT. Protein: CASSQLRGTDTQYF. The complete variable domain, with remaining parts taken from reference TRBV14 and TRBJ2-3, reads EAGVTQFPSHSVIEKGQTVTLRCDPISGHDNLYWYRRVMGKEIKFLLHFVKESKQDESGMPNNRFLAERTGGTYSTLKVQPAELEDSGVYFCASSQLRGTDTQYFGPGTRLTVL.